Listed here are 6 T cell receptor beta chains from one sample, sequenced in a study of cytomegalovirus exposure and HLA in healthy donors. A multiplex PCR was run with 60 Vbeta primers and 13 Jbeta primers. Using immunoSEQ multiplex PCR, the repertoire was profiled, and TCRdb retains in-frame clones only, with some absent. The table has fewer than 200,000 clones, over 70% seen once. The sequenced sample was PBMCs. The source is a woman under 40 in good health and CMV-seronegative.

This clone was seen a few times. Compared with germline, one end of the junction differs, possibly owing to a read error. The chain has TRBV7-9 and TRBJ1-5, with D unclear. Germline CDR1 is SEHNR and CDR2 is FQNEAQ (reference sequence). The CDR3 sequence is 12 residues long. CDR3 DNA sequence: TGTTCCAGCAGCTTAGGTCCGAGGCCCCAGCATTTT. Translation gives CSSSLGPRPQHF.

V gene TRBV4-3 combines with J gene TRBJ1-2, with TRBD1 matching over 11 bases. Trimming cost V 4 bases and J 3 bases; bases outside gene matches: 19. The CDR3 runs 20 residues. Per the germline V gene, CDR1 is LGHNA and CDR2 is YSLEER. The chain's CDR3 is CASSLKGVLRTGGADYGYTF. The CDR3 DNA reads as TGCGCCAGCAGCCTCAAGGGGGTCCTTCGGACAGGGGGCGCGGACTATGGCTACACCTTC.

The gene calls are TRBV2 and TRBJ2-7; 12 bases are a match to TRBD2. V gave up 2 bases and J gave up 4 bases; unmatched junction bases: 3. The CDR3 totals 15 residues. CDR1 is SNHLY and CDR2 is FYNNEI in the germline V gene. The CDR3 here is CASSEQTSGGYEQYF. DNA for the CDR3: TGTGCCAGCAGTGAACAGACTAGCGGGGGTTACGAGCAGTACTTC.

This clone came up a few times. The chain couples TRBV5-4 to TRBJ1-1; 9 nucleotides align to TRBD1. The germline gives CDR1 SGHNT, CDR2 YYREEE (reference sequence). This CDR3 spans 15 amino acids. V gave up 2 bases and J gave up 0 bases; unmatched junction bases: 2. In DNA form, the CDR3 reads TGTGCCAGCAGCTTTGGGACAGGGTTGAACACTGAAGCTTTCTTT. This translates into CASSFGTGLNTEAFF.

The chain combines TRBV5-1 with TRBJ2-5, with D perhaps TRBD1 (6 bases). The CDR3 extends over 14 amino acids. V lost 3 bases, J lost 1 base, and 10 bases lay in between. Germline CDR1 and CDR2: SGHRS and YFSETQ. DNA for the CDR3: TGCGCCAGCAGCTCGGACAGTTTCCAAGAGACCCAGTACTTC. Translation: CASSSDSFQETQYF.

V is TRBV5-5 and J is TRBJ2-5, with TRBD2 matching 11 bases. Trimming cost V 5 bases and J 5 bases; bases outside gene matches: 11. CDR1 SGHKS and CDR2 YYEKEE come from the germline V gene (reference sequence). The CDR3 spans 16 residues. CDR3 sequence reads: CASSWTSGFEGETQYF. CDR3 coding DNA: TGTGCCAGCAGTTGGACTAGCGGGTTCGAGGGGGAGACCCAGTACTTC.